Below are 22 T cell receptor beta chains sequenced from a single sample in a study of T cell responses to AZD1222 COVID-19 vaccine. Generated by immunoSEQ multiplex PCR, the TCRdb table keeps only in-frame clones and is missing some. Of about 15,000 clones detected, about three quarters appear once; the ten largest clones hold 12% to 15%. Sequencing used peripheral blood, obtained 28 days after the second AZD1222 dose. The receptors derive from an adult who received the AZD1222 COVID-19 vaccine.

This rearrangement joins TRBV20-1 to TRBJ1-2; no firm D call. Germline-derived CDR1 and CDR2 are DFQATT and SNEGSKA (reference sequence). The length of the CDR3 is 11 residues. V was trimmed by 3 bases and J by 2 bases, leaving 4 bases between them. CDR3 region: CSASENYGYTF. CDR3 coding DNA: TGCAGTGCTAGTGAGAACTATGGCTACACCTTC.

The sample holds one count of this clone. The rearrangement uses TRBV30 and TRBJ2-5; D is unresolved. The CDR3 runs 11 residues. V lost 2 bases and J lost 4, with 5 bases in between. The germline V gene encodes CDR1 GTSNPN and CDR2 SVGIG (reference sequence). The CDR3, as DNA: TGTGCCTGGAGTACAACAGAGACCCAGTACTTC. Its protein is CAWSTTETQYF.

This chain connects TRBV7-2 to TRBJ2-7; TRBD2 is a possible D gene (6 bases). V lost 4 bases to trimming and J lost 7 bases, with 11 bases between them. This CDR3 comprises 12 residues. Germline assignment: CDR1 SGHTA and CDR2 FQGNSA. The CDR3 reads CASSSTGGEQYF. The DNA of the CDR3 is TGTGCCAGCAGCTCGACTGGAGGGGAGCAGTACTTC.

The V gene is TRBV7-3, the J gene TRBJ1-2; 7 bases map to TRBD1. The J segment lost 8 bases and the V segment lost 4 bases, leaving 4 bases of the junction unmatched. The CDR3 length is 12 residues. Germline V gives CDR1 SGHTA, CDR2 FQGTGA. The CDR3: CASSSDRSGYTF. The CDR3 nucleotides are TGTGCCAGCAGCTCGGACAGGAGCGGCTACACCTTC.

The gene calls are TRBV2 and TRBJ2-2; the D gene is possibly TRBD2 (6 bases). V was shortened by 7 bases and J by 0 bases, with 15 bases between the two germline ends. Germline values: CDR1 SNHLY, CDR2 FYNNEI. CDR3 size: 16 residues. The CDR3 loop reads CASTDSPGANTGELFF. The CDR3 nucleotides are TGTGCCAGCACCGACTCCCCGGGGGCGAACACCGGGGAGCTGTTTTTT.

This chain links TRBV7-9 with TRBJ2-7; the D gene is possibly TRBD1 (5 bases). The CDR3 has 14 residues. V was clipped by 5 bases and J by 5 bases, with 16 bases between them. Germline V gene sequence: CDR1 SEHNR, CDR2 FQNEAQ (reference sequence). CDR3 in amino acids: CASSAPGRVNEQYF. Written as DNA, the CDR3 is TGTGCCAGCAGCGCCCCGGGCAGGGTCAACGAGCAGTACTTC.

As DNA, the CDR3 is TGTGCCAGCAGCTTAGAACAGGGCAGGTCTACCCAGCATTTT. This codes for CASSLEQGRSTQHF. This sequence joins TRBV7-8 and TRBJ1-5; TRBD1 is a possible D gene (6 bases). Germline V gives CDR1 SGHVS, CDR2 FQNEAQ. V shed 1 base and J shed 11 bases, with 15 bases lying between them. CDR3 size: 14 residues. Complete variable domain (other parts from reference TRBV7-8 and TRBJ1-5): GAGVSQSPRYKVAKRGQDVALRCDPISGHVSLFWYQQALGQGPEFLTYFQNEAQLDKSGLPSDRFFAERPEGSVSTLKIQRTQQEDSAVYLCASSLEQGRSTQHFGDGTRLSIL.

The J gene is TRBJ1-2, the V gene TRBV19; a possible D gene is TRBD1 (6 bases). This CDR3 has 10 amino acids. Germline V gives CDR1 LNHDA, CDR2 SQIVND (reference sequence). Trimming stripped 8 bases from V and 10 bases from J, with 11 bases between. The CDR3 loop is CASQDSPYTF. CDR3 in DNA: TGTGCCAGTCAGGACAGCCCCTACACCTTC.

The chain carries TRBV7-9 and TRBJ2-7, with TRBD2 matching over 8 bases. Germline loops: CDR1 SEHNR, CDR2 FQNEAQ (reference sequence). This CDR3 has 17 residues. With 2 bases clipped from V and 2 bases from J, the junction kept 11 bases outside the gene matches. CDR3 sequence reads: CASSLWGTSGTTYEQYF. As DNA, the CDR3 is TGTGCCAGCAGCTTATGGGGCACTAGCGGAACCACCTACGAGCAGTACTTC.

The V and J genes are TRBV7-6 and TRBJ2-2; no clear D. V was clipped by 3 bases and J by 7 bases, with 15 bases between them. CDR1 is SGHVS and CDR2 is FNYEAQ in the germline V gene. CDR3 size: 15 residues. The CDR3 spells CASSFPGDSGGELFF. The CDR3 DNA follows: TGTGCCAGCAGCTTCCCTGGGGATTCTGGCGGGGAGCTGTTTTTT.

The J gene is TRBJ1-5, the V gene TRBV10-2, with TRBD1 identical over 7 bases. J was trimmed by 5 bases and V by 4 bases; bases with no gene match: 2. The CDR3 contains 13 residues. CDR1 is WSHSY and CDR2 is SAAADI in the germline V gene. CDR3 DNA sequence: TGCGCCAGCAGTGGGACAGGAGATCAGCCCCAGCATTTT. It codes for CASSGTGDQPQHF.

This sequence joins TRBV11-3 and TRBJ1-2; D is unclear. Germline assignment: CDR1 SGHNT and CDR2 YENEEA. V was pared by 5 bases and J by 7 bases, with 20 bases between. The CDR3 extends over 15 amino acids. The CDR3 region has the DNA TGTGCCAGCAGCCCCGGCGCAGACTCTCTCCGTGGCTACACCTTC. It is translated as CASSPGADSLRGYTF.

This sequence joins TRBV9 and TRBJ2-3; D is possibly TRBD2 (6 bases). V lost 0 bases to trimming and J lost 3 bases, with 14 bases between them. Germline V gives CDR1 SGDLS, CDR2 YYNGEE. This CDR3 is built from 16 residues. The CDR3 bases are TGTGCCAGCAGCGTAGGGATCCGGGAGCAAACAGATACGCAGTATTTT. It yields the protein CASSVGIREQTDTQYF. Looking up the rest from reference TRBV9 and TRBJ2-3 gives the full variable domain: DSGVTQTPKHLITATGQRVTLRCSPRSGDLSVYWYQQSLDQGLQFLIQYYNGEERAKGNILERFSAQQFPDLHSELNLSSLELGDSALYFCASSVGIREQTDTQYFGPGTRLTVL.

This chain links TRBV21-1 with TRBJ2-7; TRBD1, the table's D call, lacks a check against the DNA. TRBV21-1 is a documented pseudogene. CDR3 size: 16 residues. The CDR3 coding sequence is TGTGCCAGCAACGGCAGGGTAGAACCTGGCTGGGACGAGCAGTACTTC. Amino acids: CASNGRVEPGWDEQYF.

The V and J genes are TRBV12-3 or TRBV12-4 and TRBJ2-7; D not certain. V was pared by 0 bases and J by 2 bases, with 2 bases between. The CDR3 runs to 12 residues. For the CDR3, the DNA is TGTGCCAGCAGTTTAGCGACCTACGAGCAGTACTTC. Translating gives CASSLATYEQYF.

The CDR3 nucleotides read TGTGCCAGCAGTTTATACAGGGAATCCTACGAGCAGTACTTC. Residues: CASSLYRESYEQYF. The chain employs TRBV27 and TRBJ2-7; D might be TRBD1 (6 bases). CDR3 length: 14 residues. Germline CDR1 MNHEY, CDR2 SMNVEV (reference sequence). With 1 base removed from V and 1 base from J, the gap between germline ends came to 8 bases.

V is TRBV11-2 and J is TRBJ2-1, with D possibly matching TRBD2 (5 bases). Germline CDR1 reads SGHAT; CDR2 reads FQNNGV. The CDR3 totals 15 residues. The germline V and J ends were trimmed by 6 bases and 4 bases, with 16 bases remaining between them. CDR3 amino acids: CASRTPGGSYNEQFF. In DNA, the CDR3 is TGTGCCAGCAGGACCCCTGGCGGGTCTTACAATGAGCAGTTCTTC.

The rearrangement links TRBV10-3 to TRBJ2-7; the D gene is possibly TRBD1 (6 bases). Germline CDR1 and CDR2: ENHRY and SYGVKD. The CDR3 is 12 residues long. Trimming took 10 bases from V and 7 from J, leaving 17 bases between them. The CDR3 region is CATLAGATEQYF. Here the CDR3 DNA reads TGTGCCACCCTAGCAGGGGCTACGGAGCAGTACTTC.

This rearrangement joins TRBV7-2 to TRBJ2-7; no reliable D call. In germline, CDR1 is SGHTA, CDR2 FQGNSA. CDR3 length: 14 amino acids. V lost 0 bases to trimming and J lost 4 bases, with 10 bases between them. The CDR3 region is CASSLAGLDYEQYF. The CDR3 DNA reads TGTGCCAGCAGCTTAGCTGGTCTAGATTACGAGCAGTACTTC.

The chain is built from TRBV20-1 and TRBJ2-3; D gene unclear. CDR3 length: 11 residues. Trimming left V 2 bases short and J 3 bases short, with 3 bases between. Germline CDR1 and CDR2: DFQATT and SNEGSKA (reference sequence). The CDR3 DNA sequence: TGCAGTGCTAGACCAACAGATACGCAGTATTTT. The encoded protein is CSARPTDTQYF.

This clone has a handful of counts. This rearrangement joins TRBV7-8 to TRBJ2-7; maybe TRBD1 (6 bases). Germline CDR1 and CDR2: SGHVS and FQNEAQ. V dropped 7 bases and J dropped 3 bases, with 19 bases sitting between them. This CDR3 spans 15 amino acids. CDR3 nucleotides: TGTGCCAGCACGATGCAACAGGGAATGTTCTACGAGCAGTACTTC. Translation gives CASTMQQGMFYEQYF.

V and J are TRBV7-9 and TRBJ2-2, with 12 bases that match TRBD2. Germline lookup yields CDR1 SEHNR and CDR2 FQNEAQ (reference sequence). The CDR3 totals 17 residues. V shed 4 bases and J 4 bases; nucleotides not matched to a gene: 7. The CDR3 sequence: CASSSKTSGGRTGELFF. The DNA for the CDR3 is TGTGCCAGCAGCTCAAAAACTAGCGGGGGGCGCACCGGGGAGCTGTTTTTT.